A selection of T cell receptor beta chains follows, all from one sample in a study of human T cells and chemical hapten exposure. A single record per CDR3 protein comes from TCRdb applying MiXCR to the RACE reads. The repertoire consists of 60,000 to 75,000 distinct CDR3 sequences, with around 7% occurring once and the leading ten covering over 1.5%. The sample was whole blood, taken in connection with sensitization to the hapten diphenylcyclopropenone (DPC). All receptors derive from a woman between 25 and 40 years old with alopecia areata. Some clones in this sample may be carry-over from other donors' samples. CDR3s include the opening cysteine and the closing phenylalanine or tryptophan.

>TRBV12-3/TRBV12-4|16
CASSLDGTGGSQPQHF
>TRBV20-1|12
CSARRQSYEQYF
>TRBV15|14
CATSRDPGRDTQYF
>TRBV2|15
CASSEALGGHQPQHF
>TRBV15|17
CATSRAPGAGRVEKLFF
>TRBV6-5|14
CASSEDRYTDTQYF
>TRBV9|15
CASSVSGEPSYEQYF
>TRBV20-1|13
CSGRGPSNQPQHF
>TRBV15|12
CATSGGFQEQFF
>TRBV12-3/TRBV12-4|15
CASSLNTGDHYGYTF
>TRBV29-1|15
CSVEAIRTGEYEQYF
>TRBV20-1|13
CSARGQENSPLHF
>TRBV29-1|11
CSVARGSEAFF
>TRBV7-7|16
CASSLWAPTKDYGYTF
>TRBV3-1|17
CASSQESRGRSSYGYTF
>TRBV19|14
CASSASLSAHEQYF
>TRBV12-3/TRBV12-4|13
CASTIGWESPLHF
>TRBV29-1|14
CSAPTGGGGETQYF
>TRBV5-1|15
CASSLLQGAVDTQYF
>TRBV6-6|16
CASSFGDRGHPYEQYF
>TRBV14|15
CASSQDIGGTYGYTF
>TRBV9|17
CASSVGLGPGNTGELFF
>TRBV2|17
CASSEVRWSSQNTEAFF
>TRBV3-1|15
CASSPSGTRLPEQYF
>TRBV6-2/TRBV6-3|15
CASSDDGAMNTEAFF
>TRBV27|16
CASSFPVAGGHNEQFF
>TRBV5-4|15
CASSPFLGGGNGYTF
>TRBV6-6|13
CASSEDRTYEQYF
>TRBV5-1|14
CASSLADGGETQYF
>TRBV20-1|16
CSALKGGGNSYNEQFF
>TRBV6-6|13
CASSFQGVGEQYF
>TRBV20-1|11
CSAASTDTQYF
>TRBV12-3/TRBV12-4|13
CASSLSIRGEAFF
>TRBV10-3|13
CAIKNGQQETQYF
>TRBV2|15
CASSFQGQDQETQYF
>TRBV7-9|16
CASSWDREDYNSPLHF
>TRBV12-3/TRBV12-4|20
CATSGLAGGRFRGRTDTQYF
>TRBV25-1|14
CASSEAGPIYEQYF
>TRBV6-5|15
CASSRTGEMNTEAFF
>TRBV24-1|17
CARTHRGALNSYNEQFF
>TRBV30|14
CAWSVYHSNQPQHF
>TRBV7-2|14
CASSQGGSGYGYTF
>TRBV5-4|16
CASSSVWGQGNYGYTF
>TRBV7-9|17
CASSSIQGLTTGNTIYF
>TRBV29-1|11
CSALWPTEAFF
>TRBV3-1|14
CASRSGGGRNTIYF
>TRBV20-1|17
CSATLAGVHSSTDTQYF
>TRBV6-1|16
CASSELGTGGSYGDTF
>TRBV2|15
CASSETHPGPDTQYF
>TRBV7-7|13
CASSRLGKDTQYF